This T cell receptor beta chain was sequenced in a study of blood T cell repertoires in COVID-19. Study overall: Spain, Italy and the United States supplied samples that represented acute and convalescent COVID-19. PBMCs, B-cell-depleted T cells, or T cells provided the cDNA or gDNA that made up the material.

Repertoires were generated with immunoSEQ multiplex PCR, while TCRdb's copy carries only in-frame clones and drops some. The table has around 230,000 clones, about 85% seen once. V gave up 1 base and J gave up 4 bases; unmatched junction bases: 4. Germline V gene sequence: CDR1 SGHRS, CDR2 YFSETQ. The CDR3 length is 14 residues. Across about two dozen US areas, participants ranged in age from about 18 to 90 years. Clinical history reported by participants formed the basis on which cohorts were assigned. The V call is TRBV5-1, the J call TRBJ2-7, with TRBD2 matching 8 bases. Sequences were obtained from PBMCs or T cells enriched from blood (not recorded which). The TCR comes from a woman in her thirties who had recovered from COVID-19. The CDR3, as DNA: TGCGCCAGCAGCTTGAGCGGGGGAAGGTACGAGCAGTACTTC. Translation: CASSLSGGRYEQYF.